The 30 T cell receptor beta chains listed next were all sequenced from one sample in a study of T cell responses to AZD1222 COVID-19 vaccine. Method: immunoSEQ multiplex PCR; TCRdb's copy keeps in-frame clones and lacks some. This sample has more than 85,000 clones, with about 94% found just once. The sample consisted of peripheral blood, taken 28 days after the second AZD1222 dose. The receptor source for this set is an adult who received the AZD1222 COVID-19 vaccine.

V gene TRBV6-5 combines with J gene TRBJ2-1; no definite D call. In germline, CDR1 is MNHEY, CDR2 SVGAGI. The V and J ends lost 4 bases and 0 bases respectively, with 10 bases between them. The CDR3 sequence is 15 residues long. The CDR3 region has the DNA TGTGCCAGCAGTTTACACGCCCCCTCCTACAATGAGCAGTTCTTC. As protein: CASSLHAPSYNEQFF.

V and J are TRBV29-1 and TRBJ1-2, with unresolved D. V was clipped by 6 bases and J by 6 bases, with 17 bases between them. The CDR3 has 13 amino acids. Germline lookup yields CDR1 SQVTM and CDR2 ANQGSEA. This CDR3 reads CSVPIRDQNGYTF. The CDR3 nucleotides read TGCAGCGTCCCTATAAGAGACCAGAATGGCTACACCTTC.

V is TRBV18 and J is TRBJ1-1; the D gene is possibly TRBD1 (6 bases). Between the trimmed V and J ends, which lost 6 bases and 9 bases, there was a span of 17 bases. Germline CDR1 reads KGHSH; CDR2 reads LQKENI. The CDR3 consists of 13 residues. CDR3 residues: CASSQDRNAQAFF. The CDR3 DNA reads TGTGCCAGCTCTCAAGACAGGAATGCCCAAGCTTTCTTT.

The chain has TRBV28 and TRBJ1-2, with 7 bases that match TRBD1. V lost 10 bases to trimming and J lost 8 bases; unmatched junction nucleotides: 19. This CDR3 is 15 amino acids long. Looked up from germline, CDR1 is MDHEN and CDR2 is SYDVKM. CDR3 coding DNA: TGTGCCACAAATCTAGACAGGGTAGGGTACGGAGGCTACACCTTC. Translating gives CATNLDRVGYGGYTF.

The rearrangement links TRBV5-1 to TRBJ1-1, with TRBD1 identical over 7 bases. The CDR3 loop spans 16 amino acids. V lost 1 base to trimming and J lost 3 bases; unmatched junction nucleotides: 9. CDR1 is SGHRS and CDR2 is YFSETQ in the germline V gene. CDR3 amino acids: CASSLMSGGEDTEAFF. The CDR3 region has the DNA TGCGCCAGCAGCTTGATGTCAGGGGGAGAAGACACTGAAGCTTTCTTT.

The count of this clone is one. V usage is TRBV15 and J usage is TRBJ2-4; 9 positions match TRBD1. Per the germline V gene, CDR1 is LNHNV and CDR2 is YYDKDF (reference sequence). V lost 5 bases, J lost 3 bases, and 2 bases stayed unmatched. This CDR3 has 14 residues. This CDR3 is CATSDRGGKNIQYF. CDR3 in DNA: TGTGCCACCAGCGACAGGGGGGGCAAAAACATTCAGTACTTC.

The rearrangement joins TRBV2 to TRBJ2-7; 8 bases match TRBD2. Germline V gene data show CDR1 as SNHLY and CDR2 as FYNNEI. This CDR3 spans 15 amino acids. V trimming: 6 bases; J trimming: 3 bases; junction bases outside the gene matches: 10. Here the CDR3 reads CASSFGAGEGYEQYF. CDR3 bases: TGTGCCAGCAGCTTTGGAGCGGGAGAAGGCTACGAGCAGTACTTC. Supplemented by reference TRBV2 and TRBJ2-7, the full variable domain reads EPEVTQTPSHQVTQMGQEVILRCVPISNHLYFYWYRQILGQKVEFLVSFYNNEISEKSEIFDDQFSVERPDGSNFTLKIRSTKLEDSAMYFCASSFGAGEGYEQYFGPGTRLTVT.

The V gene is TRBV20-1, the J gene TRBJ1-2; 7 bases match TRBD1. This CDR3 region has 15 residues. The V gene's germline CDR1 is DFQATT and CDR2 SNEGSKA (reference sequence). After removal of 3 bases from V and 5 bases from J, the junction contained 12 bases not matched to a gene. CDR3 sequence reads: CSASSKGQQGYGYTF. The CDR3 DNA follows: TGCAGTGCTAGTTCTAAGGGTCAACAGGGGTATGGCTACACCTTC.

The rearrangement joins TRBV23-1 to TRBJ2-2; 13 nucleotides agree with TRBD2. TRBV23-1 is marked as an open reading frame, function uncertain. The CDR3 runs to 18 residues. The trim removed 1 base at V and 3 bases at J, leaving 5 bases unmatched. CDR3 coding DNA: TGCGCCAGCAGTCAATGGACTAGCGGGAGACGGGACACCGGGGAGCTGTTTTTT. This sequence encodes CASSQWTSGRRDTGELFF.

The chain recombines TRBV10-3 with TRBJ2-7, with TRBD2 matching 8 bases. The trim removed 10 bases at V and 4 bases at J, leaving 15 bases unmatched. This CDR3 region has 15 residues. From germline, CDR1 is ENHRY and CDR2 SYGVKD. The CDR3 sequence is CATLQAGGPFYEQYF. CDR3 nucleotide sequence: TGTGCCACCCTTCAGGCGGGAGGTCCTTTTTACGAGCAGTACTTC.

The chain recombines TRBV5-4 with TRBJ1-6; D gene ambiguous. Between the trimmed V and J ends, which lost 0 bases and 10 bases, there was a span of 8 bases. The CDR3 consists of 13 residues. CDR1 and CDR2 (germline): SGHNT, YYREEE (reference sequence). The CDR3 spells CASSLEGGSPLHF. The CDR3 DNA is TGTGCCAGCAGCTTGGAAGGCGGATCACCCCTCCACTTT.

The gene calls are TRBV25-1 and TRBJ1-2, with D perhaps TRBD1 (6 bases). Germline-derived CDR1 and CDR2 are MGHDK and SYGVNS. Trimming removed 7 bases at V and 3 bases at J, with 15 bases between. The CDR3 has 14 residues. CDR3 in amino acids: CASTPPGQDYGYTF. Here the CDR3 DNA reads TGTGCCAGCACTCCCCCGGGACAAGACTATGGCTACACCTTC.

The J gene is TRBJ1-2, the V gene TRBV13; D unresolved. The CDR3 loop spans 15 amino acids. Germline CDR1 is PRHDT and CDR2 is FYEKMQ (reference sequence). Trimming cost V 5 bases and J 0 bases, with 13 bases left between them. CDR3 sequence (DNA): TGTGCCAGCAGCCCATTCGACCGACCTAACTATGGCTACACCTTC. It yields the protein CASSPFDRPNYGYTF.

This chain links TRBV10-2 with TRBJ1-1; D gene ambiguous. The CDR3 is 13 residues long. The ends were cut back, 6 bases at V and 11 bases at J, with 19 bases in the middle. Germline V CDR1 and CDR2: WSHSY, SAAADI. Here the CDR3 reads CASRGSALTGAFF. Written as DNA, the CDR3 is TGCGCCAGCAGGGGATCAGCTTTGACCGGGGCTTTCTTT.

V usage is TRBV7-9 and J usage is TRBJ1-5; the D is unclear. Germline lookup yields CDR1 SEHNR and CDR2 FQNEAQ (reference sequence). Deletions cut 10 bases from V and 4 bases from J, with 14 bases between. The CDR3 runs 13 residues. The CDR3 coding sequence is TGTGCCACGGCCCTGGACGGGAATCAGCCCCAGCATTTT. Protein sequence: CATALDGNQPQHF.

This clone is a singleton in its sample. This chain links TRBV7-6 with TRBJ1-5; a weak D match, TRBD1 (6 bases). V shed 5 bases and J shed 4 bases, with 18 bases lying between them. CDR3 length: 16 amino acids. Germline CDR1 reads SGHVS; CDR2 reads FNYEAQ. The CDR3 DNA reads as TGTGCCAGCAGCCCGGGAGGGGGGCGAAGAAATCAGCCCCAGCATTTT. This encodes CASSPGGGRRNQPQHF.

The chain employs TRBV10-2 and TRBJ2-7, with 9 positions matching TRBD1. Germline V gene sequence: CDR1 WSHSY, CDR2 SAAADI. Losses at the gene ends were 6 bases for V and 3 bases for J; bases not matched to a gene: 9. There are 15 residues in the CDR3. CDR3 loop: CASRVAGQGFYEQYF. The CDR3 coding sequence is TGCGCCAGCAGGGTGGCGGGACAGGGTTTCTACGAGCAGTACTTC.

This sequence joins TRBV2 and TRBJ1-3; D may be TRBD1 (6 bases). CDR3 size: 13 residues. Germline lookup yields CDR1 SNHLY and CDR2 FYNNEI. V was pared by 6 bases and J by 4 bases, with 10 bases between. The CDR3 loop is CASRADSGNTIYF. CDR3 nucleotide sequence: TGTGCCAGCAGGGCGGACAGCGGAAACACCATATATTTT.

The genes are TRBV5-4 and TRBJ2-5; 8 bases map to TRBD2. With 2 bases clipped from V and 4 bases from J, the junction kept 16 bases outside the gene matches. CDR3 length equals 18 residues. Per germline, CDR1 SGHNT and CDR2 YYREEE (reference sequence). The CDR3 DNA follows: TGTGCCAGCAGCTTAAGCGGGAGTTCTATCTATGGGGGAGAGACCCAGTACTTC. Translation: CASSLSGSSIYGGETQYF. Variable domain in full (rest from reference TRBV5-4 and TRBJ2-5): ETGVTQSPTHLIKTRGQQVTLRCSSQSGHNTVSWYQQALGQGPQFIFQYYREEENGRGNFPPRFSGLQFPNYSSELNVNALELDDSALYLCASSLSGSSIYGGETQYFGPGTRLLVL.

The CDR3 loop is CASSPRTSENEQFF. The CDR3 DNA is TGTGCCAGCAGCCCCCGGACTAGTGAAAATGAGCAGTTCTTC. This chain links TRBV11-3 with TRBJ2-1; 7 nucleotides align to TRBD2. CDR1 is SGHNT, CDR2 YENEEA, per germline. The CDR3 is 14 residues long. V gave up 5 bases and J gave up 7 bases; unmatched junction bases: 8. Complete variable domain (other parts from reference TRBV11-3 and TRBJ2-1): EAGVVQSPRYKIIEKKQPVAFWCNPISGHNTLYWYLQNLGQGPELLIRYENEEAVDDSQLPKDRFSAERLKGVDSTLKIQPAELGDSAVYLCASSPRTSENEQFFGPGTRLTVL.

The rearrangement links TRBV18 to TRBJ1-4; D ambiguous. The germline gives CDR1 KGHSH, CDR2 LQKENI. The CDR3 contains 14 residues. Trimming took 3 bases from V and 2 from J, leaving 7 bases between them. CDR3 nucleotide sequence: TGTGCCAGCTCACCGCGGTCGACTAATGAAAAACTGTTTTTT. This encodes CASSPRSTNEKLFF.

This chain links TRBV29-1 with TRBJ1-1; D not resolved. This CDR3 comprises 12 residues. Germline V gene data show CDR1 as SQVTM and CDR2 as ANQGSEA. The V gene lost 0 bases and the J gene lost 6 bases, with 8 bases spanning the gap. In DNA form, the CDR3 reads TGCAGCGTTGAAGAAAATATCTCTGAAGCTTTCTTT. Translation gives CSVEENISEAFF.

V and J are TRBV5-1 and TRBJ2-3; 8 nucleotides match TRBD2. CDR1 SGHRS and CDR2 YFSETQ come from the germline V gene. J lost 3 bases, V lost 2 bases, and 14 bases had no gene match. This CDR3 comprises 18 residues. The CDR3 protein is CASSFLSGGLLFTDTQYF. In DNA form, the CDR3 reads TGCGCCAGCAGCTTCTTATCGGGGGGGCTATTGTTTACAGATACGCAGTATTTT. The variable domain in full, with the rest retrieved from reference TRBV5-1 and TRBJ2-3, is KAGVTQTPRYLIKTRGQQVTLSCSPISGHRSVSWYQQTPGQGLQFLFEYFSETQRNKGNFPGRFSGRQFSNSRSEMNVSTLELGDSALYLCASSFLSGGLLFTDTQYFGPGTRLTVL.

The rearrangement uses TRBV12-3 or TRBV12-4 and TRBJ1-3; the D is unclear. Deletions cut 3 bases from V and 6 bases from J, with 9 bases between. The length of the CDR3 is 13 residues. Here the CDR3 reads CASSFPLENTIYF. In DNA, the CDR3 is TGTGCCAGCAGTTTCCCGCTCGAAAACACCATATATTTT.

The chain uses TRBV27 and TRBJ2-7; 7 positions agree with TRBD1. The CDR3 extends over 12 amino acids. The J segment lost 6 bases and the V segment lost 4 bases, leaving 3 bases of the junction unmatched. Germline V CDR1 and CDR2: MNHEY, SMNVEV (reference sequence). The CDR3 region has the DNA TGTGCCAGCAGTTCGACAGGGTTCGAGCAGTACTTC. Translation gives CASSSTGFEQYF.

The chain carries TRBV11-2 and TRBJ2-6, with D perhaps TRBD2 (6 bases). The CDR3 is 15 amino acids. The germline V and J ends were trimmed by 5 bases and 5 bases, with 13 bases remaining between them. Germline V gene data show CDR1 as SGHAT and CDR2 as FQNNGV. Here the CDR3 reads CASSTGLLRANVLTF. In DNA form, the CDR3 reads TGTGCCAGCAGCACGGGACTGCTGAGGGCCAACGTCCTGACTTTC.

CDR3 coding DNA: TGTGCCAGCAGTCCCCTGACAGGAGAGGGCAATCAGCCCCAGCATTTT. Protein: CASSPLTGEGNQPQHF. The V call is TRBV27, the J call TRBJ1-5; D may be TRBD1 (6 bases). Germline CDR1 and CDR2: MNHEY and SMNVEV (reference sequence). The CDR3 loop spans 16 amino acids. V lost 5 bases and J 2 bases, leaving 16 bases between the germline ends.

This sequence joins TRBV7-6 and TRBJ2-3; no firm D call. The ends were cut back, 1 base at V and 1 base at J, with 3 bases in the middle. Per the germline V gene, CDR1 is SGHVS and CDR2 is FNYEAQ. This CDR3 is built from 13 residues. This chain's CDR3 is CASSLVRTDTQYF. The CDR3 bases are TGTGCCAGCAGCTTAGTACGCACAGATACGCAGTATTTT.

The chain has TRBV6-1 and TRBJ1-5; possibly TRBD1 for D (5 bases). The germline V and J ends were trimmed by 6 bases and 5 bases, with 20 bases remaining between them. CDR1 is MNHNS, CDR2 SASEGT, per germline. The CDR3 sequence is 16 residues long. CDR3 in DNA: TGTGCCAGCAGAGAACCGGGCCAGGGATTTCATCAGCCCCAGCATTTT. Translation gives CASREPGQGFHQPQHF.

This clone was seen a single time. CDR3 coding DNA: TGCAGTGCTAGTAACCCTAGGAGACCTAGCACAGATACGCAGTATTTT. Its protein is CSASNPRRPSTDTQYF. The chain couples TRBV20-1 to TRBJ2-3, with D unresolved. The V end lost 3 bases, the J end lost 0 bases, and 16 bases lay between the germline ends. The CDR3 has 16 amino acids. CDR1 DFQATT and CDR2 SNEGSKA come from the germline V gene (reference sequence).